These T cell receptor beta chains were read from a single sample in a study of T cells in Graves' hyperthyroidism and ophthalmopathy. A single record per CDR3 protein comes from TCRdb applying MiXCR to the multiplex PCR reads. The table has 250,000 to 350,000 distinct CDR3 sequences, around 22% seen once. Sequencing was carried out using blood. These receptors were collected from a man younger than 45 with Graves' ophthalmopathy. CDR3s include the opening cysteine and the closing phenylalanine or tryptophan. Each record gives: V gene, J gene, clone size, D gene, CDR3 DNA, CDR3 protein. D genes are given only for firm matches. Part of the rows lack a size; the others show once, few, many or a class for expanded clones.

v_call: TRBV3-1
j_call: TRBJ2-7
clone_size: NA
d_call: NA
cdr3_nt: TGTGCCAGCAGCCGAAGTCAGGGAACCTACGAGCAGTACTTC
cdr3_aa: CASSRSQGTYEQYF

v_call: TRBV11-2
j_call: TRBJ2-3
clone_size: NA
d_call: NA
cdr3_nt: TGTGCCAGCAGCCCAAGTGGGGTGGACACAGATACGCAGTATTTT
cdr3_aa: CASSPSGVDTDTQYF

v_call: TRBV20-1
j_call: TRBJ2-1
clone_size: many
d_call: TRBD2
cdr3_nt: TGCAGTGCTAGAGATCCGACTAGCGGGATTACCTACAATGAGCAGTTCTTC
cdr3_aa: CSARDPTSGITYNEQFF

v_call: TRBV2
j_call: TRBJ2-3
clone_size: NA
d_call: NA
cdr3_nt: TGTGCCAGCAGTCCCGGGTCCTCAGATACGCAGTATTTT
cdr3_aa: CASSPGSSDTQYF

v_call: TRBV19
j_call: TRBJ2-1
clone_size: NA
d_call: NA
cdr3_nt: TGTGCCAGCACCTTAAGGGGTGGTATAGGCAATGAGCGGTTCTTC
cdr3_aa: CASTLRGGIGNERFF

v_call: TRBV7-2
j_call: TRBJ2-1
clone_size: many
d_call: TRBD2
cdr3_nt: TGTGCCAGCAGCTTTGGGCTAGCGGGAGGGTTGGACAATGAGCAGTTCTTC
cdr3_aa: CASSFGLAGGLDNEQFF

v_call: TRBV12-3/TRBV12-4
j_call: TRBJ2-6
clone_size: NA
d_call: NA
cdr3_nt: TGTGCCAGCAGTTCCCCAACTAGTTCTGGGGCCAACGTCCTGACTTTC
cdr3_aa: CASSSPTSSGANVLTF

v_call: TRBV12-3/TRBV12-4
j_call: TRBJ2-7
clone_size: NA
d_call: NA
cdr3_nt: TGTGCCAGCAGTTTAGGGGCGGGGTACTCCTACGAGCAGTACTTC
cdr3_aa: CASSLGAGYSYEQYF

v_call: TRBV5-1
j_call: TRBJ2-7
clone_size: few
d_call: NA
cdr3_nt: TGCGCCAGTTCCGGGCCTCAACCTTACGAGCAGTACTTC
cdr3_aa: CASSGPQPYEQYF

v_call: TRBV11-1
j_call: TRBJ1-1
clone_size: many
d_call: NA
cdr3_nt: TGTGCCAGCAGCTTAGGGCCCGTGGCTTTCTTT
cdr3_aa: CASSLGPVAFF

v_call: TRBV19
j_call: TRBJ1-1
clone_size: NA
d_call: NA
cdr3_nt: TGTGCCAGTAGTAACCCCCGATTGAACACTGAAGCTTTCTTT
cdr3_aa: CASSNPRLNTEAFF

v_call: TRBV30
j_call: TRBJ1-3
clone_size: few
d_call: TRBD1
cdr3_nt: TGTGCCTGGACCCCAGGGGGCGGAAACACCATATATTTT
cdr3_aa: CAWTPGGGNTIYF

v_call: TRBV6-2/TRBV6-3
j_call: TRBJ1-1
clone_size: NA
d_call: NA
cdr3_nt: TGTGCCAGCAGCGCTGGGGGTGTGACTGAAGCTTTCTTT
cdr3_aa: CASSAGGVTEAFF

v_call: TRBV24-1
j_call: TRBJ1-6
clone_size: medium-sized
d_call: NA
cdr3_nt: TGTGCCACCAGTGACCAAAATCCCTCCTATAATTCACCCCTCCACTTT
cdr3_aa: CATSDQNPSYNSPLHF